The present T cell receptor (beta chain) was sequenced within a study of shared clonotypes between healthy human individuals. This CDR3 spans 16 amino acids. The germline V gene has CDR1 MDHEN and CDR2 SYDVKM. V was shortened by 5 bases and J by 8 bases, with 24 bases between the two germline ends. Several immunoSEQ plates received, in even portions, the genomic DNA of each subset. Some clones are missing from TCRdb's copy, which holds only in-frame ones; the method was immunoSEQ multiplex PCR. The profile shows a few million clones, 85% to 95% of them singletons. Study findings and constraints: Relative to their counterparts shared across all four donors, non-shared clonotypes exhibited diminished generation probabilities. With several donors compared, 4.5% to 6.5% of naive CD4 clonotypes were shared. Clonotype sharing among the donors was expected to vary with sequencing depth.

As to this clone: The antigen is unknown.

The V call is TRBV28, the J call TRBJ1-2; D is perhaps TRBD1 (5 bases). Input material: naive CD4+ T cells from PBMCs. The subset denotes: CD45RA+ positively selected. This clonotype originated in a man between 18 and 29 years old in good health. Some clones in this sample may be carry-over from other donors' samples. For the CDR3, the DNA is TGTGCCAGCAGTCCGTACCGTGGGGCCGAGAAATACGGCTACACCTTC. Translating gives CASSPYRGAEKYGYTF.